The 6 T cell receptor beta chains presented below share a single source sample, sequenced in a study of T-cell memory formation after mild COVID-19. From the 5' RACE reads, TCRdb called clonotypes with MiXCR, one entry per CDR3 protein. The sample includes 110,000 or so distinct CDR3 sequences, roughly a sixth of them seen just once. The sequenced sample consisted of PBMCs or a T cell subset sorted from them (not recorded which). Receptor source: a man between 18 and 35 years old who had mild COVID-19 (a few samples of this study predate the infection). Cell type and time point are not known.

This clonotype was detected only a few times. CDR3 bases: TGTGCCAGCAGCTTGTTGGGACTCGTCTCCAATGAGCAGTTCTTC. Its translation: CASSLLGLVSNEQFF. J is TRBJ2-1 and V is TRBV7-2; D is perhaps TRBD2 (6 bases). The CDR3 totals 15 residues. V was pared by 3 bases and J by 6 bases, with 15 bases between. Germline CDR1 and CDR2: SGHTA and FQGNSA.

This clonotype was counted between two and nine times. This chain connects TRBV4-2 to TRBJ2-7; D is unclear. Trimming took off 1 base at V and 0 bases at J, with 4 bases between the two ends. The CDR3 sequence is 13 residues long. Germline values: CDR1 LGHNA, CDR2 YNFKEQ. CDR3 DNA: TGTGCCAGCAGCCAAGGAAGCTCCTACGAGCAGTACTTC. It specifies CASSQGSSYEQYF.

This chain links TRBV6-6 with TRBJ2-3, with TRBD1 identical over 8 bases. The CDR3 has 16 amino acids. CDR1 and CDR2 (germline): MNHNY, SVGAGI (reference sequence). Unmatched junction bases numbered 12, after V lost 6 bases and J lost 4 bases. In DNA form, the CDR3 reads TGTGCCAGCAGCCCACCCCAGGGGGCGGGCGCAGATACGCAGTATTTT. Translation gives CASSPPQGAGADTQYF.

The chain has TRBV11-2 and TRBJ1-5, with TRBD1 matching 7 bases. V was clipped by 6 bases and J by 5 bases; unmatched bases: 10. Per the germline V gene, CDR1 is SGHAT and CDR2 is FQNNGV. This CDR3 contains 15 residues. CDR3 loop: CASSSRGGQHQPQHF. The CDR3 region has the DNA TGTGCCAGCAGTTCCCGGGGGGGACAGCATCAGCCCCAGCATTTT.

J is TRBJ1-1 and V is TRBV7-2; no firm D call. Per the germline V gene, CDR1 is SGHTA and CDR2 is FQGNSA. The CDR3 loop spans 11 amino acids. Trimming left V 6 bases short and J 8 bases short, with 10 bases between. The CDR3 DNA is TGTGCCAGCAGTTTCCTCGGGGAAGCTTTCTTT. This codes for CASSFLGEAFF.

The DNA of the CDR3 is TGTGCCAGCAGCTTGAGGTCCGACAATGAGCAGTTCTTC. Protein sequence: CASSLRSDNEQFF. J is TRBJ2-1 and V is TRBV5-4; no clear D. The CDR3 has 13 amino acids. Germline V CDR1 and CDR2: SGHNT, YYREEE (reference sequence). Trimming shortened V by 1 base and J by 5 bases, and 7 bases separated the two germline ends.